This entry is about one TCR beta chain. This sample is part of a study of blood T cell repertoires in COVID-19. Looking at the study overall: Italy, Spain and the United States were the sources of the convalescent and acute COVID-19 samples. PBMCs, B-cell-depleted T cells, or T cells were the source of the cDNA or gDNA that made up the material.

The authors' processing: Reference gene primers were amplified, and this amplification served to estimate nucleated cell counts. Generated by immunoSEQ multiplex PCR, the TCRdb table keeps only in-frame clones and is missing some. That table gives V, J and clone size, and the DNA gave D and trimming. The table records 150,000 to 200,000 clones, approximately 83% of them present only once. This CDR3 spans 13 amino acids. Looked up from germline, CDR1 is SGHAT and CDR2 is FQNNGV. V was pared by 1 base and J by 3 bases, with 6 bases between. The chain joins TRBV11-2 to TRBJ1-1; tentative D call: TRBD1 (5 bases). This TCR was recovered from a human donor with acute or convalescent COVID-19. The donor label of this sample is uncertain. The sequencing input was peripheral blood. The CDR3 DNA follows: TGTGCCAGCAGCTTAGGACAGCACACTGAAGCTTTCTTT. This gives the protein CASSLGQHTEAFF.